The TCR beta chain described here comes from a study of OX40 agonist ivuxolimab in advanced cancers. There are 14 residues in the CDR3. The V end lost 2 bases, the J end lost 11 bases, and 15 bases lay between the germline ends. Germline V CDR1 and CDR2: MNHEY, SMNVEV (reference sequence). Data came from immunoSEQ multiplex PCR; TCRdb stores just in-frame clones and leaves some out. Of around 12,000 clones listed, about three quarters are singletons. The V call is TRBV27, the J call TRBJ1-4; weak D call: TRBD1 (5 bases). The material was CD4+ or CD8+ T cells sorted from blood, obtained in a trial of the OX40 agonist ivuxolimab. This sequence was found in an adult with an advanced solid tumor such as melanoma, head and neck, liver or kidney cancer. The CDR3 coding sequence is TGTGCCAGCAGTTTAGGGCAGGGAGGTGTGAAACTGTTTTTT. It translates to CASSLGQGGVKLFF.